A selection of T cell receptor beta chains follows, all from one sample in a study of blood T cell repertoires in COVID-19. Method: immunoSEQ multiplex PCR; TCRdb's copy keeps in-frame clones and lacks some. The sample includes some 330,000 clones, 85% to 90% of them seen just once. The sequenced sample was peripheral blood. These receptors all stem from a young woman with COVID-19, enrolled during active disease. CDR3s include the opening cysteine and the closing phenylalanine or tryptophan. The D gene is left open where the match is weak. Size is omitted from some rows. Given values are once, few, many or a class for expanded clones.

v_gene: TRBV25-1; abundance: .; d_gene: .; j_gene: TRBJ2-6; CDR3aa: CASRTSGARGANVLTF; CDR3nt: TGTGCCAGCCGAACCTCAGGGGCGAGAGGGGCCAACGTCCTGACTTTC
v_gene: TRBV4-1; abundance: few; d_gene: .; j_gene: TRBJ2-7; CDR3aa: CASSQVTPHEQYF; CDR3nt: TGCGCCAGCAGCCAAGTAACACCACACGAGCAGTACTTC
v_gene: TRBV11-2; abundance: .; d_gene: .; j_gene: TRBJ2-2; CDR3aa: CASSRPGVRVGELFF; CDR3nt: TGTGCCAGCAGCCGCCCCGGGGTGAGGGTTGGGGAGCTGTTTTTT
v_gene: TRBV15; abundance: .; d_gene: TRBD1; j_gene: TRBJ1-1; CDR3aa: CATSRPTGRTEAFF; CDR3nt: TGTGCCACCAGCAGACCGACAGGGCGGACTGAAGCTTTCTTT
v_gene: TRBV24-1; abundance: few; d_gene: .; j_gene: TRBJ1-2; CDR3aa: CATGSRVYGYTF; CDR3nt: TGTGCCACCGGGAGCCGGGTCTATGGCTACACCTTC
v_gene: TRBV19; abundance: .; d_gene: .; j_gene: TRBJ2-2; CDR3aa: CASSYFGTQTGELFF; CDR3nt: TGTGCCAGTTCCTACTTTGGGACACAGACCGGGGAGCTGTTTTTT
v_gene: TRBV19; abundance: .; d_gene: .; j_gene: TRBJ1-1; CDR3aa: CASSIGAGLEAFF; CDR3nt: TGTGCCAGTAGTATAGGGGCAGGGCTAGAAGCTTTCTTT
v_gene: TRBV2; abundance: .; d_gene: .; j_gene: TRBJ2-3; CDR3aa: CASSGAGTTSTDTQYF; CDR3nt: TGTGCCAGCAGTGGGGCCGGGACAACTAGCACAGATACGCAGTATTTT
v_gene: TRBV7-3; abundance: .; d_gene: TRBD2; j_gene: TRBJ2-1; CDR3aa: CASSTGDGWGLERFF; CDR3nt: TGTGCCAGCAGCACTGGGGATGGGTGGGGACTAGAAAGGTTCTTC
v_gene: TRBV9; abundance: .; d_gene: TRBD2; j_gene: TRBJ2-1; CDR3aa: CASSPGAGESYNEQFF; CDR3nt: TGTGCCAGCAGCCCTGGAGCGGGGGAGTCCTACAATGAGCAGTTCTTC
v_gene: TRBV11-3; abundance: .; d_gene: .; j_gene: TRBJ2-2; CDR3aa: CASSLGGTGELFF; CDR3nt: TGTGCCAGCAGCTTAGGAGGCACCGGGGAGCTGTTTTTT
v_gene: TRBV27; abundance: .; d_gene: TRBD1; j_gene: TRBJ2-7; CDR3aa: CARPVTGFAYEQYF; CDR3nt: TGTGCCCGCCCGGTGACAGGGTTTGCCTACGAGCAGTACTTC
v_gene: TRBV24-1; abundance: once; d_gene: TRBD2; j_gene: TRBJ2-3; CDR3aa: CATSLAGITDTQYF; CDR3nt: TGTGCCACCAGTCTAGCGGGTATCACAGATACGCAGTATTTT
v_gene: TRBV11-2; abundance: .; d_gene: TRBD2; j_gene: TRBJ2-2; CDR3aa: CASSLVWSGGRGTGELFF; CDR3nt: TGTGCCAGCAGCTTAGTTTGGAGCGGGGGGCGCGGGACCGGGGAGCTGTTTTTT
v_gene: TRBV15; abundance: .; d_gene: TRBD1; j_gene: TRBJ2-3; CDR3aa: CATQGGPTDTQYF; CDR3nt: TGTGCCACCCAAGGGGGCCCCACAGATACGCAGTATTTT
v_gene: TRBV9; abundance: .; d_gene: .; j_gene: TRBJ1-3; CDR3aa: CASSVLSGSSGNTIYF; CDR3nt: TGTGCCAGCAGCGTTCTTTCGGGGAGTTCGGGAAACACCATATATTTT
v_gene: TRBV28; abundance: .; d_gene: .; j_gene: TRBJ1-5; CDR3aa: CASSSMQGLRPQHF; CDR3nt: TGTGCCAGCAGTAGTATGCAGGGCCTTCGGCCCCAGCATTTT
v_gene: TRBV30; abundance: .; d_gene: .; j_gene: TRBJ2-6; CDR3aa: CAWSGDTSGANVLTF; CDR3nt: TGTGCCTGGAGTGGCGACACCTCTGGGGCCAACGTCCTGACTTTC